Shown below are 21 T cell receptor beta chains from a single sample sequenced in a study of cytomegalovirus exposure and HLA in healthy donors. Vbeta (60) and Jbeta (13) primers were used in the PCR. The table came from immunoSEQ multiplex PCR; TCRdb's copy has only in-frame clones and leaves some out. This table has around 200,000 clones, almost 80% appearing once. Specimen: PBMCs. Receptor source: a man aged 18 to 30 in good health and CMV-seronegative.

This clone appeared a few times. The chain has TRBV5-4 and TRBJ2-3, with TRBD1 matching 8 bases. V shed 4 bases, J shed 6 bases, and the junction held 7 bases outside the gene matches. The CDR3 has 14 residues. Germline lookup yields CDR1 SGHNT and CDR2 YYREEE (reference sequence). CDR3 nucleotide sequence: TGTGCCAGCAGCATTCAGGGGGCCCAGGATACGCAGTATTTT. Translation: CASSIQGAQDTQYF.

The CDR3 sequence is CSVMASWRENEQFF. CDR3 bases: TGCAGCGTGATGGCCAGTTGGCGGGAGAATGAGCAGTTCTTC. J is TRBJ2-1 and V is TRBV29-1; 7 nucleotides align to TRBD2. This CDR3 has 14 amino acids. Per germline, CDR1 SQVTM and CDR2 ANQGSEA. With 6 bases clipped from V and 7 bases from J, the junction kept 12 bases outside the gene matches.

The chain combines TRBV9 with TRBJ1-2, with a tentative D call TRBD1 (6 bases). V dropped 0 bases and J dropped 8 bases, with 17 bases sitting between them. The germline V gene encodes CDR1 SGDLS and CDR2 YYNGEE. This CDR3 comprises 15 residues. The CDR3 region is CASSVATTGSRGYTF. CDR3 bases: TGTGCCAGCAGCGTAGCGACGACAGGTTCGAGGGGCTACACCTTC.

The CDR3 spells CASSKKVDPEGTLLYEQYF. DNA of the CDR3: TGTGCCAGCAGCAAAAAGGTAGATCCCGAGGGCACTCTCCTTTACGAGCAGTACTTC. V usage is TRBV21-1 and J usage is TRBJ2-5; TRBD2 is taken as the D call from the table, unchecked against the DNA. The J call is doubtful: the DNA matches TRBJ2-7 better. TRBV21-1 is flagged as a pseudogene. This CDR3 region has 19 residues.

J is TRBJ2-5 and V is TRBV11-3; no definite D call. CDR1 is SGHNT, CDR2 YENEEA, per germline. The length of the CDR3 is 15 residues. The germline V and J ends were trimmed by 0 bases and 1 base, with 9 bases remaining between them. The chain's CDR3 is CASSLDGPPQETQYF. The CDR3 DNA reads TGTGCCAGCAGCTTAGATGGGCCTCCCCAAGAGACCCAGTACTTC.

J is TRBJ2-2 and V is TRBV28, with 8 bases aligning to TRBD2. The CDR3 is 16 residues long. The V and J ends lost 6 bases and 4 bases, in that order; junction bases with no gene match: 10. Per the germline V gene, CDR1 is MDHEN and CDR2 is SYDVKM. CDR3 bases: TGTGCCAGCAGAGAAGGGCCAGCGGGAGTCACCGGGGAGCTGTTTTTT. Its protein product is CASREGPAGVTGELFF.

The V gene is TRBV19, the J gene TRBJ2-3; a possible D gene is TRBD1 (6 bases). With 4 bases removed from V and 2 bases from J, the gap between germline ends came to 10 bases. CDR1 is LNHDA and CDR2 is SQIVND in the germline V gene (reference sequence). The CDR3 loop spans 14 amino acids. CDR3 DNA: TGTGCCAGTAGTAACGGACAGCTCACAGATACGCAGTATTTT. Amino acids: CASSNGQLTDTQYF.

J is TRBJ1-1 and V is TRBV5-1, with a possible D match to TRBD1 (6 bases). From germline, CDR1 is SGHRS and CDR2 YFSETQ. This CDR3 has 12 residues. V was trimmed by 1 base and J by 10 bases, leaving 11 bases between them. The CDR3 is CASSLSWGPAFF. For the CDR3, the DNA is TGCGCCAGCAGCTTGAGCTGGGGGCCAGCTTTCTTT.

This clone was seen once. The V call is TRBV19, the J call TRBJ2-5; 7 positions match TRBD1. There are 14 residues in the CDR3. V lost 3 bases, J lost 7 bases, and 8 bases stayed unmatched. Per the germline V gene, CDR1 is LNHDA and CDR2 is SQIVND (reference sequence). The CDR3 loop reads CASSILDRAATQYF. DNA for the CDR3: TGTGCCAGTAGTATCCTCGACAGGGCCGCGACCCAGTACTTC.

The genes are TRBV27 and TRBJ2-7; D is possibly TRBD1 (6 bases). V was pared by 3 bases and J by 4 bases, with 10 bases between. Germline V gene lookup returns CDR1 MNHEY and CDR2 SMNVEV (reference sequence). CDR3 size: 13 residues. CDR3 loop: CASSLGDTYEQYF. The CDR3 DNA sequence: TGTGCCAGCAGTTTGGGGGACACTTACGAGCAGTACTTC.

The J gene is TRBJ2-7, the V gene TRBV6-5, with D uncertain. V shed 0 bases and J shed 0 bases, with 12 bases lying between them. There are 16 residues in the CDR3. Germline V gene data show CDR1 as MNHEY and CDR2 as SVGAGI. The CDR3 spells CASSYSGRSSSYEQYF. In DNA, the CDR3 is TGTGCCAGCAGTTACTCCGGCAGGTCGAGCTCCTACGAGCAGTACTTC.

The rearrangement uses TRBV13 and TRBJ1-2; the match to TRBD1 covers 7 bases. Trimming removed 3 bases from V and 4 bases from J; junction bases left unmatched: 8. CDR1 and CDR2 (germline): PRHDT, FYEKMQ (reference sequence). The CDR3 covers 15 residues. The CDR3 DNA sequence: TGTGCCAGCAGCTTCACGACCGGGACAGTCTATGGCTACACCTTC. Translation gives CASSFTTGTVYGYTF. The variable domain in full, with the rest retrieved from reference TRBV13 and TRBJ1-2, is AAGVIQSPRHLIKEKRETATLKCYPIPRHDTVYWYQQGPGQDPQFLISFYEKMQSDKGSIPDRFSAQQFSDYHSELNMSSLELGDSALYFCASSFTTGTVYGYTFGSGTRLTVV.

The chain has TRBV11-2 and TRBJ2-1, with D perhaps matching TRBD2 (6 bases). The CDR3 has 18 residues. Trimming cost V 6 bases and J 4 bases, with 25 bases left between them. The germline CDR1 and CDR2 sequences are SGHAT and FQNNGV. In DNA form, the CDR3 reads TGTGCCAGCAGTTCACAGATCGCTAGCGCCGCCATATACAATGAGCAGTTCTTC. Protein sequence: CASSSQIASAAIYNEQFF.

The chain links TRBV4-3 to TRBJ2-7; weak D call: TRBD2 (6 bases). The CDR3 covers 16 residues. The germline V gene has CDR1 LGHNA and CDR2 YSLEER. V was shortened by 0 bases and J by 3 bases, with 15 bases between the two germline ends. CDR3 in DNA: TGCGCCAGCAGCCAAGATACGGGAGTCCCGAGCTACGAGCAGTACTTC. This sequence encodes CASSQDTGVPSYEQYF.

The chain recombines TRBV19 with TRBJ1-5; D gene uncertain. The V gene lost 6 bases and the J gene lost 6 bases, with 12 bases spanning the gap. There are 13 residues in the CDR3. Germline V lookup: CDR1 LNHDA, CDR2 SQIVND (reference sequence). As DNA, the CDR3 is TGTGCCAGTAGATCCATTGAGTCTCAGCCCCAGCATTTT. Protein sequence: CASRSIESQPQHF.

The chain carries TRBV27 and TRBJ2-2, with no clear D. V was clipped by 3 bases and J by 4 bases, with 3 bases between them. The CDR3 length is 12 residues. Germline V gene lookup returns CDR1 MNHEY and CDR2 SMNVEV (reference sequence). Written as DNA, the CDR3 is TGTGCCAGCAGTTTTAGCACCGGGGAGCTGTTTTTT. It encodes CASSFSTGELFF.

The J gene is TRBJ2-5, the V gene TRBV4-1; maybe TRBD1 (6 bases). CDR1 and CDR2 from the germline V gene are MGHRA and YSYEKL. This CDR3 region has 16 residues. With 0 bases removed from V and 9 bases from J, the gap between germline ends came to 20 bases. CDR3 in DNA: TGCGCCAGCAGCCAAGAGGGCAGGGGCCGAGGGCCGTCCCAGTACTTC. This codes for CASSQEGRGRGPSQYF.

V is TRBV19 and J is TRBJ2-2; 7 nucleotides line up with TRBD1. Germline V CDR1 and CDR2: LNHDA, SQIVND (reference sequence). The CDR3 totals 15 residues. Losses at the gene ends were 9 bases for V and 1 base for J; bases not matched to a gene: 8. In nucleotides, the CDR3 is TGTGCCAGCAGACGGACAGGCCTGAACACCGGGGAGCTGTTTTTT. It specifies CASRRTGLNTGELFF.

This chain connects TRBV7-9 to TRBJ2-5; no clear D gene. Germline V gene lookup returns CDR1 SEHNR and CDR2 FQNEAQ (reference sequence). CDR3 length: 11 residues. V dropped 4 bases and J dropped 5 bases, with 5 bases sitting between them. CDR3 protein: CASSSAETQYF. The CDR3 nucleotides read TGTGCCAGCAGCTCCGCGGAGACCCAGTACTTC.

This chain links TRBV11-3 with TRBJ1-1; weak D call: TRBD1 (5 bases). Germline V CDR1 and CDR2: SGHNT, YENEEA. The CDR3 has 13 residues. The V end lost 5 bases, the J end lost 1 base, and 8 bases lay between the germline ends. The CDR3 reads CASSVTANTEAFF. The CDR3 DNA follows: TGTGCCAGCAGCGTGACAGCGAACACTGAAGCTTTCTTT.

This rearrangement joins TRBV19 to TRBJ1-5; tentative D call: TRBD1 (5 bases). V was pared by 3 bases and J by 4 bases, with 10 bases between. Germline CDR1 and CDR2: LNHDA and SQIVND (reference sequence). This CDR3 has 14 residues. The CDR3 DNA reads TGTGCCAGTAGTATGATGGGGCAAAATCAGCCCCAGCATTTT. Its protein is CASSMMGQNQPQHF.